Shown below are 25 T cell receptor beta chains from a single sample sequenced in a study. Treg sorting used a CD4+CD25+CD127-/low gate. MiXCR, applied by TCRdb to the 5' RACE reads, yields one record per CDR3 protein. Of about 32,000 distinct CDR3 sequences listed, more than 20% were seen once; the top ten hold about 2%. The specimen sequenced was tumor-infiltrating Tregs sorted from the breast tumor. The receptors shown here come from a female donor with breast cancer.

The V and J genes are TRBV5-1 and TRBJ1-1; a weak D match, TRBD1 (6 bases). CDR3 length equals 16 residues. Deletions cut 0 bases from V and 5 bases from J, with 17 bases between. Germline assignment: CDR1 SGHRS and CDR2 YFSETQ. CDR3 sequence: CASSLGAQGSRTEAFF. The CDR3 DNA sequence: TGCGCCAGCAGCTTGGGGGCACAGGGAAGTCGAACTGAAGCTTTCTTT.

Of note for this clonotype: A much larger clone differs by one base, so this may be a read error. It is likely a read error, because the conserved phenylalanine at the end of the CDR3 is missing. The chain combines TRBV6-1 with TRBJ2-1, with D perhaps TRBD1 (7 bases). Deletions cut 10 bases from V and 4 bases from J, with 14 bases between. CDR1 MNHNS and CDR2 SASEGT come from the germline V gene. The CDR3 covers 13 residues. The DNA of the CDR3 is TGTGCCACTTTCAGGGGGGCTTACAATGAGCAGTTCCTC. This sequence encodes CATFRGAYNEQFL.

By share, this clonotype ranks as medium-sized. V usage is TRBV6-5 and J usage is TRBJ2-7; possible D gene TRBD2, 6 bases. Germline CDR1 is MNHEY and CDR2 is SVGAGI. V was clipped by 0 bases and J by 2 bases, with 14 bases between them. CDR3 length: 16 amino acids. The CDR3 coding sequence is TGTGCCAGCAGTTACTCAGGCGGGGCAGGGCCCTACGAGCAGTACTTC. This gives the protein CASSYSGGAGPYEQYF.

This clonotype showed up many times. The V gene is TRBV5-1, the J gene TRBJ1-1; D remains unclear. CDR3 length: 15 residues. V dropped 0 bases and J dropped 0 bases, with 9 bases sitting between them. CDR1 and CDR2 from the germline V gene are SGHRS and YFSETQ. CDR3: CASSLAEQLNTEAFF. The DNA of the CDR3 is TGCGCCAGCAGCTTGGCGGAACAGTTGAACACTGAAGCTTTCTTT.

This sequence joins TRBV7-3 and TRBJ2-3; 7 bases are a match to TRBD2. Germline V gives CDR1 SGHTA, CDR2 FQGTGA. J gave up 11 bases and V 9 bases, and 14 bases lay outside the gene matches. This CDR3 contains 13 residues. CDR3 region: CASSSERAGEQYF. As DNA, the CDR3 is TGTGCCAGTTCTAGCGAGAGGGCGGGGGAGCAGTATTTT.

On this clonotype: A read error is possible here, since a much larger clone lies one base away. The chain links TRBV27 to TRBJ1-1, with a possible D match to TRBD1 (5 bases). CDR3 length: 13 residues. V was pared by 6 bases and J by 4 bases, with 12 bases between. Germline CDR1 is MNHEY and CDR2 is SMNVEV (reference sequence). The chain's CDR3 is CASSTKGSTEAFF. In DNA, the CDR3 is TGTGCCAGCAGCACTAAGGGGTCCACTGAAGCTTTCTTT.

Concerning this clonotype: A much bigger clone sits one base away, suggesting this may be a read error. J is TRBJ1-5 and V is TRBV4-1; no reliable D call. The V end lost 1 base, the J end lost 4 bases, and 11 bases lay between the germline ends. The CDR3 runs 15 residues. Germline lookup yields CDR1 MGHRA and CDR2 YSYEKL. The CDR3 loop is CASSQGWQQNQPQHF. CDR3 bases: TGCGCCAGCAGCCAAGGGTGGCAGCAAAATCAGCCCCAGCATTTT.

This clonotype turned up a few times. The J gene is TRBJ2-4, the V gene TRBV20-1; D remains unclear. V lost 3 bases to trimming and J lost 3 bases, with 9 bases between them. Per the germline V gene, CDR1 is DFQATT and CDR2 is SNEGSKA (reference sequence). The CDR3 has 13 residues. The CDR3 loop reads CSASLPGKNIQYF. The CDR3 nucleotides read TGCAGTGCTAGTTTGCCAGGCAAAAACATTCAGTACTTC.

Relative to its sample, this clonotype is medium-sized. Here the CDR3 DNA reads TGCGCCAGTCGGCGGGCTATGAGCTCCTACAATGAGCAGTTCTTC. This encodes CASRRAMSSYNEQFF. This chain joins TRBV5-1 and TRBJ2-1, with TRBD2 as a possible D gene (5 bases). The germline V gene encodes CDR1 SGHRS and CDR2 YFSETQ. Trimming stripped 8 bases from V and 0 bases from J, with 15 bases between. This CDR3 spans 15 amino acids.

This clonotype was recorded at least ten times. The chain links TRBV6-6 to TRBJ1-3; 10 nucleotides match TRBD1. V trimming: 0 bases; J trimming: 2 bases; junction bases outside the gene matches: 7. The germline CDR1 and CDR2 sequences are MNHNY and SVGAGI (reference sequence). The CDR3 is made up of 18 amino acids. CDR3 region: CASSYSAGTGVPGNTIYF. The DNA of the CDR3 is TGTGCCAGCAGTTACTCGGCCGGGACAGGGGTCCCTGGAAACACCATATATTTT.

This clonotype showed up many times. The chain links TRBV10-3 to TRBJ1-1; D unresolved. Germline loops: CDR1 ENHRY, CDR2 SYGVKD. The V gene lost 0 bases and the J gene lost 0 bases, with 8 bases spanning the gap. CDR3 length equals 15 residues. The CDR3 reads CAISESADLNTEAFF. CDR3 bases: TGTGCCATCAGTGAGTCCGCAGACCTGAACACTGAAGCTTTCTTT.

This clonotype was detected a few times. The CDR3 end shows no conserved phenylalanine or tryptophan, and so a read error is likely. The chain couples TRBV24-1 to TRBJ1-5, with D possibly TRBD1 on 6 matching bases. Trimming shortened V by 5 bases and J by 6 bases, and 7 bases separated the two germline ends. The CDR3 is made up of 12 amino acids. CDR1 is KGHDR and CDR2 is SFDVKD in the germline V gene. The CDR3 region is CATSAGAQPQHL. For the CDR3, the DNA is TGTGCCACCAGTGCGGGGGCTCAGCCCCAGCATCTT.

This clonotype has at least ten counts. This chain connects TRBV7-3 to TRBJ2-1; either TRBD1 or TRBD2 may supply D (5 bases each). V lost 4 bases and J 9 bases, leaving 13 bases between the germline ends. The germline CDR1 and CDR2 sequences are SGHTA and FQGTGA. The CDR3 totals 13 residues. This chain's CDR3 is CASSSRVRGEQFF. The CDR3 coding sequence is TGTGCCAGCAGCTCCAGGGTCCGGGGTGAGCAGTTCTTC.

The CDR3 loop reads CASSLRRGNTEAFF. Here the CDR3 DNA reads TGTGCCAGCAGTCTCCGGCGGGGGAACACTGAAGCTTTCTTT. This rearrangement joins TRBV6-5 to TRBJ1-1, with no clear D. The CDR3 runs to 14 residues. Germline loops: CDR1 MNHEY, CDR2 SVGAGI. V was shortened by 5 bases and J by 1 base, with 11 bases between the two germline ends.

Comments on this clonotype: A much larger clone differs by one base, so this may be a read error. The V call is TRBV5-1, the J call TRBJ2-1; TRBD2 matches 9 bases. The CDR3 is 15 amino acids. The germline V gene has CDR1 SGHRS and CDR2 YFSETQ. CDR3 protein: CASSLGAGGYNKQFF. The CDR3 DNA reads TGCGCCAGCAGCTTGGGAGCGGGAGGATACAATAAGCAGTTCTTC.

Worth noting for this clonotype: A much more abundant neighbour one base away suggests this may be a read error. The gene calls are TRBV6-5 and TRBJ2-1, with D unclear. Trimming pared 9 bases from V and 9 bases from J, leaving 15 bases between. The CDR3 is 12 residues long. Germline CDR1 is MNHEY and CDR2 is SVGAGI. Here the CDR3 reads CARSPGFGEQFF. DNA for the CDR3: TGTGCCAGAAGTCCCGGTTTCGGTGAGCAGTTCTTC.

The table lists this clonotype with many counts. DNA for the CDR3: TGCAGTGCTAGATGGGACACAGCCTACGAGCAGTACTTC. Translated: CSARWDTAYEQYF. The chain joins TRBV20-1 to TRBJ2-7; D is possibly TRBD1 (6 bases). The CDR3 runs to 13 residues. V gave up 2 bases and J gave up 2 bases, with 10 bases separating them. Germline CDR1 is DFQATT and CDR2 is SNEGSKA (reference sequence).

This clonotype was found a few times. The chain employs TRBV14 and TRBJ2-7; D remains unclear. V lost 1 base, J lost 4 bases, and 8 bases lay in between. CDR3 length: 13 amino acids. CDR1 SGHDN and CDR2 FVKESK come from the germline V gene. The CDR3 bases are TGTGCCAGCAGCCAAGCGAATGGATACGAGCAGTACTTC. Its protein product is CASSQANGYEQYF.

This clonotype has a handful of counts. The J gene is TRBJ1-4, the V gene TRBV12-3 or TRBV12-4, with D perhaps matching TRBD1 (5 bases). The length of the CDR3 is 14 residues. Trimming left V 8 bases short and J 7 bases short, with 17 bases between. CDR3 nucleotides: TGTGCCAGCGAGTATGGGGGAAAAGGTGAAAAACTGTTTTTT. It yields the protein CASEYGGKGEKLFF.

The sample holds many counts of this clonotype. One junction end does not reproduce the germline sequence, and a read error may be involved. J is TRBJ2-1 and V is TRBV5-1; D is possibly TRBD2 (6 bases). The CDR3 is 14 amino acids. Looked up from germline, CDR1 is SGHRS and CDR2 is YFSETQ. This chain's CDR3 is CASSRGTSYNERFF. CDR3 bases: TGCGCCAGCAGCCGCGGGACCTCCTACAATGAGCGGTTCTTC.

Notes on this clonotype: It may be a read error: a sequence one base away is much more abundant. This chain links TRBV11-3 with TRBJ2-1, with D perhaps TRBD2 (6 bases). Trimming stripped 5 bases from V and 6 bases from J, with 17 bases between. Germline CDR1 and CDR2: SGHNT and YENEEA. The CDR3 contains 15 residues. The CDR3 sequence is CASSLGRTVSNEQFF. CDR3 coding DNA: TGTGCCAGCAGCCTGGGGAGGACCGTTTCCAATGAGCAGTTCTTC.

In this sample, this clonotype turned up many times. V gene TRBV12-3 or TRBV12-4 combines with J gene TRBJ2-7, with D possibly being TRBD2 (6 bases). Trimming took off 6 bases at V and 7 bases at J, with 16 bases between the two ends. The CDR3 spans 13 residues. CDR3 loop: CASSPGLVAEQYF. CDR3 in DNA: TGTGCCAGCAGCCCGGGACTCGTAGCAGAGCAGTACTTC.

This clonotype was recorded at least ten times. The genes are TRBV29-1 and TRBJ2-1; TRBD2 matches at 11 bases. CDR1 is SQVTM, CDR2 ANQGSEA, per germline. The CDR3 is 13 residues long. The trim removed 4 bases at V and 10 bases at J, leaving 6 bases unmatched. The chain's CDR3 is CSVGGLAVGEQFF. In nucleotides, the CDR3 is TGCAGCGTTGGGGGACTAGCGGTCGGGGAGCAGTTCTTC.

CDR3 region: CASSHPGQGSDEQFF. The CDR3 nucleotides read TGTGCCAGCAGCCATCCGGGACAGGGGTCGGATGAGCAGTTCTTC. The genes are TRBV14 and TRBJ2-1; 10 bases are a match to TRBD1. V trimming: 3 bases; J trimming: 8 bases; junction bases outside the gene matches: 7. The CDR3 runs to 15 residues. Germline V gene lookup returns CDR1 SGHDN and CDR2 FVKESK.

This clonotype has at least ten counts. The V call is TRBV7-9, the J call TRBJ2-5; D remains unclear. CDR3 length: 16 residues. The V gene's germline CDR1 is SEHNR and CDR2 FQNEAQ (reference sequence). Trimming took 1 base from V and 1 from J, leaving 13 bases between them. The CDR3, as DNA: TGTGCCAGCAGCTTAGTGGCCGCCCCACTCCAAGAGACCCAGTACTTC. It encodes CASSLVAAPLQETQYF.